This T cell receptor beta chain appears in the sequencing data of a study of T cells after yellow fever vaccination. Study context: Researchers used SMART-Seq v4 Ultra Low Input to prepare fractions that had low cell numbers. The study, taken as a whole, reports: Some clonotypes were seen in both the CD4 and the CD8 compartments. These made up a small share and likely arose from convergent recombination. A faster peak, day 5 versus 15, was reached by the weaker secondary response. Most clones from primary vaccination resurfaced after the booster (about 95% CD4, 88% CD8).

TCRdb passed the 5' RACE reads through MiXCR, listing each CDR3 protein once. The data hold 120,000 or so distinct CDR3 sequences, with 13% to 15% observed a single time. Germline lookup yields CDR1 DFQATT and CDR2 SNEGSKA (reference sequence). The CDR3 runs to 15 residues. J lost 5 bases, V lost 5 bases, and 11 bases had no gene match. This clonotype appeared many times. No antigen is known for it. This rearrangement joins TRBV20-1 to TRBJ2-3, with TRBD2 identical over 9 bases. Sequenced material: CD8+ T cells sorted from PBMCs, taken 5 days after the yellow fever booster vaccination. This clonotype originated in a young man who received the YFV17D yellow fever vaccine. The CDR3 region is CSARVAGGLVDTQYF. CDR3 nucleotide sequence: TGCAGTGCTCGGGTGGCGGGGGGGCTTGTAGATACGCAGTATTTT.